This TCR beta chain stems from a study of cytomegalovirus exposure and HLA in healthy donors. As for the study in general: In an early release, HLA-typed donors contributed 80 million to 95 million unique TCR sequences.

Germline V gives CDR1 SGHVS, CDR2 FQNEAQ. The CDR3 is 18 residues long. After removal of 0 bases from V and 2 bases from J, the junction contained 10 bases not matched to a gene. With 60 Vbeta and 13 Jbeta primers, the PCR was carried out. Source study methods: A follow-up analysis tallied around 80 million unique TCR beta chains, about 11 million shared. Data came from immunoSEQ multiplex PCR; TCRdb stores just in-frame clones and leaves some out. V and J calls and clone size come straight from that table; D and trimming were deduced from the DNA. This sample carries under 250,000 clones, 70% to 90% of them seen once, and the ten largest clones take about 0.25%. Study observations and caveats: Most subjects' HLA-A and HLA-B alleles were reportedly predicted from TCR beta sequences.

This clone appeared a single time. Its cognate antigen is unknown. Specimen: PBMCs. The V gene is TRBV7-8, the J gene TRBJ2-5; TRBD2 matches 9 bases. The origin of this receptor is a girl aged 2 to 10 in good health and CMV-seronegative. DNA of the CDR3: TGTGCCAGCAGCTTAGCGCGGATTAGCGGGGGTACTCAAGAGACCCAGTACTTC. Its protein is CASSLARISGGTQETQYF.